This TCR beta chain appears in the sequencing data of a study of human T cells and chemical hapten exposure. CDR1 and CDR2 from the germline V gene are SNHLY and FYNNEI. CDR3 length equals 18 residues. Losses at the gene ends were 4 bases for V and 0 bases for J; bases not matched to a gene: 12. This clonotype was recorded at least ten times. The antigen remains undetermined. TCRdb passed the RACE reads through MiXCR, listing each CDR3 protein once. The sample includes tens of thousands of distinct CDR3 sequences, roughly 10% of them seen just once. The study, taken as a whole, reports: The donor cohort had alopecia, so its immune response may not match that of healthy people.

Sample time point: patch test 3, about 24 weeks after DPC sensitization. Specified treatment: therapeutic diphenylcyclopropenone sensitization with weekly scalp DPC. The sample was whole blood, taken in connection with sensitization to the hapten diphenylcyclopropenone (DPC). J is TRBJ2-1 and V is TRBV2, with 7 bases identical to TRBD1. This receptor was identified in a woman in her thirties with alopecia areata. Some clones in this sample may be carry-over from other donors' samples. CDR3 sequence: CASSGDREKLSSYNEQFF. The CDR3 DNA is TGTGCCAGCAGTGGCGACAGGGAGAAATTGAGCTCCTACAATGAGCAGTTCTTC.